This T cell receptor beta chain was found in a study of T cell responses to AZD1222 COVID-19 vaccine. Whole-study context: Pooling was applied to second doses at about 4 or about 12 weeks. Points from the study as a whole: Targeting of unmutated variant regions was reportedly seen in nearly half of spike-specific TCRs. Baseline serology detected seropositivity in only 5 or 6 AZD1222 recipients. White British donors predominated, females outnumbered males, and clonal diversity was possibly underestimated.

Deletions cut 0 bases from V and 0 bases from J, with 12 bases between. The CDR3 extends over 16 amino acids. CDR1 LNHDA and CDR2 SQIVND come from the germline V gene (reference sequence). On this clone: As yet, its antigen is unknown.

Only in-frame clones appear in the TCRdb table, and some are missing; sequencing was by immunoSEQ multiplex PCR. This sample has approximately 140,000 clones; 91% occur once, and the top ten carry roughly 5.6%. The sequencing used peripheral blood, collected on day 0 of AZD1222 vaccination. The TCR was taken from an adult in good health. The V and J genes are TRBV19 and TRBJ2-7; D is perhaps TRBD1 (6 bases). The CDR3 loop reads CASSIDAGVGSYEQYF. Written as DNA, the CDR3 is TGTGCCAGTAGTATAGATGCAGGGGTCGGCTCCTACGAGCAGTACTTC.